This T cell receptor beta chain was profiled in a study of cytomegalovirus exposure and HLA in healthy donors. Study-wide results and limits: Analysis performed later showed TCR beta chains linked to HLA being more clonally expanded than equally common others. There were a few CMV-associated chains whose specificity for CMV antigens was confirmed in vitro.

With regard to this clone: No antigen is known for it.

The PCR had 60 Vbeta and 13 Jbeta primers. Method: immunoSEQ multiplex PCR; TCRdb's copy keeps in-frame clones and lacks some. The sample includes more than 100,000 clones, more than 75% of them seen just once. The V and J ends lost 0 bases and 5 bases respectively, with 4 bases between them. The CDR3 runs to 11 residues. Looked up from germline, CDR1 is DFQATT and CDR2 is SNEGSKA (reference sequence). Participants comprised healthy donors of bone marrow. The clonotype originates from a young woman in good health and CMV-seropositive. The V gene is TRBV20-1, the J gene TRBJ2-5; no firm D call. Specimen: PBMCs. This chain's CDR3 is CSARDQETQYF. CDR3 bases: TGCAGTGCTAGAGATCAGGAGACCCAGTACTTC.